This T cell receptor beta chain appears in the sequencing data of a study of blood T cell repertoires in COVID-19. Study-wide background: COVID-19 samples, acute and convalescent, were from the United States, Italy and Spain.

Those enrolled, adults aged roughly 18 to 90 years, came from around 24 US areas. In assigning cohorts, the study relied on participant-reported clinical history. Losses at the gene ends were 3 bases for V and 3 bases for J; bases not matched to a gene: 3. The CDR3 is 15 residues long. Germline V gives CDR1 SEHNR, CDR2 FQNEAQ (reference sequence). Per the authors' pipeline: Estimation of nucleated cell counts was performed using reference gene primer amplification. Data came from immunoSEQ multiplex PCR; TCRdb stores just in-frame clones and leaves some out. Clonal size and the V and J genes are those of that table, whereas D and trimming came from the DNA. This table holds about 170,000 clones, about 89% found once.

Sequenced: PBMCs or T cells enriched from blood (not recorded which). This receptor was obtained from a woman aged 18-35 years who had recovered from COVID-19. The chain couples TRBV7-9 to TRBJ1-2, with 11 bases matching TRBD1. The CDR3 nucleotides read TGTGCCAGCAGCTTCGGGACAGGGGGTCACTATGGCTACACCTTC. This encodes CASSFGTGGHYGYTF.